This T cell receptor (beta chain) originates from a study of shared clonotypes between healthy human individuals. Every one of the donors was a Caucasian adult that lived in Nashville, Tennessee. Germline V gene lookup returns CDR1 SGHRS and CDR2 YFSETQ. The CDR3 has 16 residues. Trimming left V 0 bases short and J 3 bases short, with 16 bases between. An even split of each subset's genomic DNA across several immunoSEQ plates was performed. TCRdb's table, derived via immunoSEQ multiplex PCR, lists solely in-frame clones and lacks some. The sample records about 980,000 clones, 70% to 85% being singletons. This clone was found a few times.

Sample: memory CD4+ T cells sorted from blood. The subset denotes: CD45RA-negative fraction. This sequence was found in a man between 18 and 29 years old in good health. This chain links TRBV5-1 with TRBJ2-7; D uncertain. For the CDR3, the DNA is TGCGCCAGCAGCTTGGAAGGGTCGAAGGCCGTCTACGAGCAGTACTTC. Protein sequence: CASSLEGSKAVYEQYF.